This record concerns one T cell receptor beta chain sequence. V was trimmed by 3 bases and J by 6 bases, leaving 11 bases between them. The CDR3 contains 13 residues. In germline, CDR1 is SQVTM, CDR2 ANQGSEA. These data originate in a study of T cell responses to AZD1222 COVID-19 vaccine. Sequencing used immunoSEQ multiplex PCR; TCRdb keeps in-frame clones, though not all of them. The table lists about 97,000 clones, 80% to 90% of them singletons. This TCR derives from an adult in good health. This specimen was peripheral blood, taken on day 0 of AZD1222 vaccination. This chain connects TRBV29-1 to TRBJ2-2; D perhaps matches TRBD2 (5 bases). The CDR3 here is CSVDIEGSGELFF. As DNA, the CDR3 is TGCAGCGTTGACATCGAGGGATCCGGGGAGCTGTTTTTT.